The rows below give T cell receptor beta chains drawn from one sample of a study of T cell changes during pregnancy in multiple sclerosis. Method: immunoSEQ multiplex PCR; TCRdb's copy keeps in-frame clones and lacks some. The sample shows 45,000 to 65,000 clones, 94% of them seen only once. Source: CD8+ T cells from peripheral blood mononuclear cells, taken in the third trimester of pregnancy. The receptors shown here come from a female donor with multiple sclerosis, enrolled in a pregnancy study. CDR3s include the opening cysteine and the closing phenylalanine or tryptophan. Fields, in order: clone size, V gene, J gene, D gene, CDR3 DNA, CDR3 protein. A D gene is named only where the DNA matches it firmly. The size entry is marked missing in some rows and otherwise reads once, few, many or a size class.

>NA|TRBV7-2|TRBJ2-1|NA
TGTGCCAGCACAATCTACAGTCTCTACAATGAGCAGTTCTTC
CASTIYSLYNEQFF
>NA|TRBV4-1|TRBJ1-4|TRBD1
TGCGCCAGCAGCCAAAGGACAGGGACGACTAATGAAAAACTGTTTTTT
CASSQRTGTTNEKLFF
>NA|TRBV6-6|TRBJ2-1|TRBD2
TGTGCCAGCAGTTACCCCCAGCGGGAGGGCCGCAATGAGCAGTTCTTC
CASSYPQREGRNEQFF
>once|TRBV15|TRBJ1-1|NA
TGTGCCACCAGCAGAGATCGGGGTTCTGAAGCTTTCTTT
CATSRDRGSEAFF
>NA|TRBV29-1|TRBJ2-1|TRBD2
TGCAGCGTTGACCATCCGGGACTATATAATGAGCAGTTCTTC
CSVDHPGLYNEQFF
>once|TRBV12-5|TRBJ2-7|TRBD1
TGTGCTAGTGGTCTATGGGACAGGGGCTACGAGCAGTACTTC
CASGLWDRGYEQYF
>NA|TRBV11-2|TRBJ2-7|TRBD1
TGTGCCAGCACCCCCGGGACAGGGGGCCCCTACGAGCAGTACTTC
CASTPGTGGPYEQYF
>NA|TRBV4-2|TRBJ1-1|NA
TGTGCCAGCAGCATTACAGGGTTGAACACTGAAGCTTTCTTT
CASSITGLNTEAFF
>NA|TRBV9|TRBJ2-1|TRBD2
TGTGCCAGCAGCGTATCCCCCCTGCTAGCGGACTCCTACAATGAGCAGTTCTTC
CASSVSPLLADSYNEQFF
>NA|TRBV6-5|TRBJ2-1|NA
TGTGCCAGCACCAAAGGGGGTTACAATGAGCAGTTCTTC
CASTKGGYNEQFF
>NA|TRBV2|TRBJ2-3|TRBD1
TGTGCCAGCAGTGAAGTACCGGGACAGGGTACTTATCGCTTCACAGATACGCAGTATTTT
CASSEVPGQGTYRFTDTQYF
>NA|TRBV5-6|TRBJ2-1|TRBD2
TGTGCCAGCAGTTACGGGACTAGCGGGAGCGATGAGCAGTTCTTC
CASSYGTSGSDEQFF
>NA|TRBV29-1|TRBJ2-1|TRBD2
TGCAGCCCACGACTAGCGGGAGAAAAGGGGTCCTACAATGAGCAGTTCTTC
CSPRLAGEKGSYNEQFF
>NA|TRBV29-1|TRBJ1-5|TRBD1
TGCAGCGTCGGACAGGGCCCGTTTCAGCCCCAGCATTTT
CSVGQGPFQPQHF
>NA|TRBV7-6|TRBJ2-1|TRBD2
TGTGCCAGCAGCTTGACTAGCGGGAGGTTCTCCTACAATGAGCAGTTCTTC
CASSLTSGRFSYNEQFF
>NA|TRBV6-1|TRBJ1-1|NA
TGTGCCAGCAGTGTGCTAGGGGTAGGTCCTGAAGCTTTCTTT
CASSVLGVGPEAFF
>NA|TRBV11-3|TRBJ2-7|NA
TGTGCCAGCAGCTTAGACCGGGAGAATTATTACGAGCAGTACTTC
CASSLDRENYYEQYF
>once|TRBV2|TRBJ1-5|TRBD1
TGTGCCAGCAGTTGGACAGGGGAGTATTCTCAGCCCCAGCATTTT
CASSWTGEYSQPQHF
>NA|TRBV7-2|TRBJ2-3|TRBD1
TGTGCCAGCAGCTTAATTTGGGCAGGGGGCCCAGTTGGGACGCAGTATTTT
CASSLIWAGGPVGTQYF
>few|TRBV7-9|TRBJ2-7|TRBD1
TGTGCCAGCAGCCCCAGGGACAGGCACTACGAGCAGTACTTC
CASSPRDRHYEQYF
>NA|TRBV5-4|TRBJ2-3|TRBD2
TGTGCCAGCAGCGGCGGGACTAGCATAGATACGCAGTATTTT
CASSGGTSIDTQYF
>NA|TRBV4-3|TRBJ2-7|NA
TGCGCCAGCAGCCAAGATCGGTGGTACGAGCAGTACTTC
CASSQDRWYEQYF
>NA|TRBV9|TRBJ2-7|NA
TGTGCCAGCAGCGTAGATGGCGGCTCGGGCTACGAGCAGTACTTC
CASSVDGGSGYEQYF
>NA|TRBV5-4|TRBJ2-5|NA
TGTGCCAGCAGCTTGGGGGCAGGAATGGGAGAGACCCAGTACTTC
CASSLGAGMGETQYF
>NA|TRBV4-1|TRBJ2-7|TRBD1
TGCGCCAGCAGCCGCTCCCCAGGGGGTAGCTCCTACGAGCAGTACTTC
CASSRSPGGSSYEQYF
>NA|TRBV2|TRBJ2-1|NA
TGTGCCAGCAGCGGGAGCTCCTACAATGAGCAGTTCTTC
CASSGSSYNEQFF
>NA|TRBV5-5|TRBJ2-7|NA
TGTGCCAGCAGCTTGGGTGGGTGGCCGGGCGAGCAGTACTTC
CASSLGGWPGEQYF
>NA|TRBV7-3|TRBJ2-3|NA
TGTGCCAGCAGCCCGATTTTAGAAGATACGCAGTATTTT
CASSPILEDTQYF
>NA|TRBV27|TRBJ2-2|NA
TGTGCCAGCAGTTTACTTCTGGGAGGCGGGGAGCTGTTTTTT
CASSLLLGGGELFF
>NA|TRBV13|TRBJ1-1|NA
TGTGCCAGCAGCTTAGAATCAGGGGCGGGCACTGAAGCTTTCTTT
CASSLESGAGTEAFF
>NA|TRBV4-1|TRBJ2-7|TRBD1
TGCGCCAGCAGCCAAGGTTCTATTAGGGGGCACGAGCAGTACTTC
CASSQGSIRGHEQYF
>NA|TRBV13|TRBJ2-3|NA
TGTGCCAGCAGCTTAGGGGTGGGGCGCACAGATACGCAGTATTTT
CASSLGVGRTDTQYF
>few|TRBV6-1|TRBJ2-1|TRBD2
TGTGCCAGCAGTGGGCTAGCGGGAGGCAATGAGCAGTTCTTC
CASSGLAGGNEQFF
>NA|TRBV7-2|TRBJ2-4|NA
TGTGCCAGCAGCGTCGCCGGGACATTAAAAAACATTCAGTACTTC
CASSVAGTLKNIQYF
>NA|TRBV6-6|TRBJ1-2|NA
TGTGCCAGCAGCCTTAACACGGGCTATGGCTACACCTTC
CASSLNTGYGYTF
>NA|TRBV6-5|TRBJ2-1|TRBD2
TGTGCCAGCAGGCCACTAGCGGGATACGATGAGCAGTTCTTC
CASRPLAGYDEQFF
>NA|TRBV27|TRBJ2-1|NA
TGTGCCAGCAGTTTCGGGTCCTACAATGAGCAGTTCTTC
CASSFGSYNEQFF
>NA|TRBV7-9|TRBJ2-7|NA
TGTGCCAGCAGCTTAGATCCTAGCTACGAGCAGTACTTC
CASSLDPSYEQYF
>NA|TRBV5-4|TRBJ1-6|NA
TGTGCCAGCAGCCCCGGGACTTTTAATTCACCCCTCCACTTT
CASSPGTFNSPLHF
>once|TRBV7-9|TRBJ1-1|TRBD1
TGTGCCAGCAGGGTGGGACAGGGTGACACTGAAGCTTTCTTT
CASRVGQGDTEAFF
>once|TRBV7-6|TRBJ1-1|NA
TGTGCCAGCAGCCCCGACCGTATCTCTACAGGGTATGGGGGCACTGAAGCTTTCTTT
CASSPDRISTGYGGTEAFF
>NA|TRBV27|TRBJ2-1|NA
TGTGCCAGCAGTTTGCTGGCGGCTGTCAATGAGCAGTTCTTC
CASSLLAAVNEQFF
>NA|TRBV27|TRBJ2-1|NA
TGTGCCAGCAGTTTAAGACTCTTGTACAATGAGCAGTTCTTC
CASSLRLLYNEQFF
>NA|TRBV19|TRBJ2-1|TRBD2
TGTGCCAGTAGTATAGCGCGGGAGGGCCTCAATGAGCAGTTCTTC
CASSIAREGLNEQFF